A selection of T cell receptor beta chains follows, all from one sample in a study of blood T cell repertoires in COVID-19. Measured with immunoSEQ multiplex PCR; TCRdb has only the in-frame clones, and not every one. The sample has 540,000 or so clones, about 89% seen once; the top ten hold under 8.5%. The specimen was peripheral blood. These receptors all stem from a woman aged 45-59 years with COVID-19, enrolled during active disease. The CDR3 runs from the conserved cysteine through the conserved F or W.

CDR3	V	J
CASSHLGGEGYEQYF	TRBV7-8	TRBJ2-7
CATSDASGGDEQYF	TRBV24-1	TRBJ2-7
CASSIQGLGISGANVLTF	TRBV19	TRBJ2-6
CASSVGASVAKNIQYF	TRBV2	TRBJ2-4
CASSLPQVGGNTIYF	TRBV5-6	TRBJ1-3
CASSSGGELSEKLFF	TRBV28	TRBJ1-4
CASSLDGHFSGNTIYF	TRBV5-1	TRBJ1-3
CASSEWTDYNSPLHF	TRBV18	TRBJ1-6
CASSPRLADTEAFF	TRBV3-1/TRBV3-2	TRBJ1-1
CASSEAMSGWSNTEAFF	TRBV2	TRBJ1-1
CASSPGQQETQYF	TRBV27	TRBJ2-5
CASTTSGGDTQYF	TRBV6-5	TRBJ2-3
CASRTNTGELFF	TRBV2	TRBJ2-2
CASSSEPTGEKAFF	TRBV3-1/TRBV3-2	TRBJ1-1
CASSMGTGEDTQYF	TRBV19	TRBJ2-3
CASSLVGRTNTEAFF	TRBV11-2	TRBJ1-1
CAWSALLGGASYEQYF	TRBV30	TRBJ2-7
CASSRDRPYEQYF	TRBV6-4	TRBJ2-7
CASSSTWEQPQHF	TRBV6-5	TRBJ1-5
CASSLQGVHEQYF	TRBV27	TRBJ2-7
CASSDRSYGYTF	TRBV5-4	TRBJ1-2
CASSFRQDNYTF	TRBV19	TRBJ1-2
CASNLLGLPNYGYTF	TRBV14	TRBJ1-2
CASTRIYQGGDTDTQYF	TRBV2	TRBJ2-3
CASSYWKDTEGGYTF	TRBV6-5	TRBJ1-2
CASSLSGGTNEKLFF	TRBV28	TRBJ1-4
CASSTGQGDTQYF	TRBV19	TRBJ2-3
CASSLERGEKLFF	TRBV7-7	TRBJ1-4
CASSRGTALHSLHF	TRBV6-5	TRBJ1-6
CSVQRQRGRAFF	TRBV29-1	TRBJ1-1
CASSRLRGQARIGYTF	TRBV19	TRBJ1-2
CASRTGRGVGNTIYF	TRBV5-1	TRBJ1-3
CASSDTGSGNTIYF	TRBV2	TRBJ1-3
CASSAGTDTQYF	TRBV28	TRBJ2-3
CASSLELAGGPGEQFF	TRBV27	TRBJ2-1
CASSNRTGTNSPLHF	TRBV5-1	TRBJ1-6
CASSPSTGLYWSNQPQHF	TRBV27	TRBJ1-5
CASVPDYHNEQFF	TRBV12-5	TRBJ2-1
CASSLSGGWAEAFF	TRBV6-5	TRBJ1-1
CASSRLEDDEQYF	TRBV2	TRBJ2-7
CASSVELAGGPRATGELFF	TRBV9	TRBJ2-2
CASSQGFQPQHF	TRBV12-3/TRBV12-4	TRBJ1-5
CATRGGGLRGEKLFF	TRBV10-3	TRBJ1-4
CASSRSSGLSYGYTF	TRBV13	TRBJ1-2
CASGLVRSQLGGELFF	TRBV12-5	TRBJ2-2
CASSLRGGHPYEQYF	TRBV5-1	TRBJ2-7
CASSFLQGNRFSGANVLTF	TRBV5-1	TRBJ2-6
CASIEGRGAYNEQFF	TRBV5-8	TRBJ2-1
CASSQGGFGYGYTF	TRBV4-1	TRBJ1-2
CASSIYNEQFF	TRBV19	TRBJ2-1
CASSTGTANTEAFF	TRBV5-1	TRBJ1-1
CASSPGRSTSDTEAFF	TRBV5-1	TRBJ1-1